This T cell receptor (beta chain) comes out of a study of ipilimumab plus nivolumab after autologous stem cell transplantation. Overall study: A median of roughly eight nivolumab and 4 or 5 ipilimumab doses were given. Myeloma cases were transplant-naive high-risk or relapsed within 3 years post first autologous transplant.

Assay used: immunoSEQ multiplex PCR; TCRdb lists only in-frame clones, some missing. The table lists 40,000 to 45,000 clones, approximately 92% of them singletons. The sample holds one count of this clone. CDR1 and CDR2 from the germline V gene are SEHNR and FQNEAQ (reference sequence). V dropped 4 bases and J dropped 0; count of bases not matched to a gene: 4. The CDR3 consists of 15 residues. Starting 14 to 28 days after autologous transplant, ipilimumab 1 mg/kg was given. The receptor comes from a male donor with multiple myeloma. Material: PBMCs, obtained in a trial of ipilimumab plus nivolumab as post-transplant consolidation. The J gene is TRBJ2-7, the V gene TRBV7-9, with 9 bases matching TRBD2. CDR3 in DNA: TGTGCCAGCAGCTCCAGCGGGGGGAGCTCCTACGAGCAGTACTTC. It is translated as CASSSSGGSSYEQYF.